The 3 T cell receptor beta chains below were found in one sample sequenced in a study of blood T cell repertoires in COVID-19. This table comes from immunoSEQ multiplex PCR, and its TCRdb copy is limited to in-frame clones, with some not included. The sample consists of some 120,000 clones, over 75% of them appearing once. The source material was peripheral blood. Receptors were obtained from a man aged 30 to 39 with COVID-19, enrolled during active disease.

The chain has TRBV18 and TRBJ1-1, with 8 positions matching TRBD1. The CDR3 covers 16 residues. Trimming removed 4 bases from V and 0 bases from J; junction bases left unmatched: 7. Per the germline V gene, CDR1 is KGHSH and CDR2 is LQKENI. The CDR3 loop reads CASSLGTGIMNTEAFF. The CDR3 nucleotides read TGTGCCAGCTCACTGGGGACAGGTATTATGAACACTGAAGCTTTCTTT. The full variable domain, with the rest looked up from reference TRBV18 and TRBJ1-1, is NAGVMQNPRHLVRRRGQEARLRCSPMKGHSHVYWYRQLPEEGLKFMVYLQKENIIDESGMPKERFSAEFPKEGPSILRIQQVVRGDSAAYFCASSLGTGIMNTEAFFGQGTRLTVV.

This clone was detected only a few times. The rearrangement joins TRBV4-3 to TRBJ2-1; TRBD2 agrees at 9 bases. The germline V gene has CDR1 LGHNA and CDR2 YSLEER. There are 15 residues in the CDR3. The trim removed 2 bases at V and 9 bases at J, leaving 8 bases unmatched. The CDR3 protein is CASSQYGGGAVEQFF. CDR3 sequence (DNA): TGCGCCAGCAGCCAATACGGCGGGGGGGCAGTTGAGCAGTTCTTC.

The CDR3 DNA is TGCGCCAGCAGCCATTACGACAGGGTAGGCGAGCAGTACTTC. The encoded protein is CASSHYDRVGEQYF. The gene calls are TRBV4-1 and TRBJ2-7, with 7 bases aligning to TRBD1. Germline V gene data show CDR1 as MGHRA and CDR2 as YSYEKL. This CDR3 has 14 residues. With V trimmed by 3 bases and J by 6 bases, 8 bases remained unmatched.